This TCR beta chain was sequenced during a study of cytomegalovirus exposure and HLA in healthy donors. The study's findings and limits: In a later analysis, TCR beta V- and J-gene trimming showed a link to a missense DCLRE1C variant. Evidence from a later analysis indicated that most CMV-associated TCR beta chains looked HLA-restricted. The sole available immune exposure information was CMV serostatus.

The CDR3 consists of 15 residues. V gave up 6 bases and J gave up 5 bases; unmatched junction bases: 7. Germline V CDR1 and CDR2: MDHEN, SYDVKM. With respect to this clone: Its antigen is not known.

The PCR made use of 60 Vbeta and 13 Jbeta primers. The data were produced by immunoSEQ multiplex PCR, yet TCRdb's version contains in-frame clones alone and is incomplete. There are around 150,000 clones in the sample; about 75% occur only once, and about 1% lies in the top ten. Sequencing used PBMCs. The receptor was isolated from a woman aged 50 to 65 in good health and CMV-seropositive. V is TRBV28 and J is TRBJ2-5, with TRBD1 matching 12 bases. CDR3 sequence (DNA): TGTGCCAGCAGCCAAGTGGGACAGGGGGCCGAGACCCAGTACTTC. It translates to CASSQVGQGAETQYF.